A selection of T cell receptor beta chains follows, all from one sample in a study of blood T cell repertoires in COVID-19. The repertoire was sequenced with immunoSEQ multiplex PCR; TCRdb's copy has only in-frame clones and lacks some. The sample records approximately 300,000 clones, just over 85% being singletons. Material for sequencing was PBMCs or T cells enriched from blood (not recorded which). The source of these receptors is a man aged 25-45 years who had recovered from COVID-19. Both conserved end residues are part of each CDR3. A D gene is named only where the DNA matches it firmly. Only part of the rows carry a size: once, few, many, or a class if the clone is expanded.

d_gene	v_gene	j_gene	abundance	CDR3aa	CDR3nt
.	TRBV5-1	TRBJ2-6	.	CASTPQGGANVLTF	TGCGCCAGCACCCCCCAGGGTGGGGCCAACGTCCTGACTTTC
.	TRBV7-2	TRBJ1-1	.	CASIPPGLTEAFF	TGTGCCAGCATTCCACCGGGGTTGACTGAAGCTTTCTTT
.	TRBV5-6	TRBJ2-5	.	CASSLNAADSQETQYF	TGTGCCAGCAGCTTAAACGCCGCCGACAGCCAAGAGACCCAGTACTTC
.	TRBV6-4	TRBJ2-3	.	CASSDGQGQATQYF	TGTGCCAGCAGTGACGGGCAGGGACAAGCTACGCAGTATTTT
.	TRBV5-1	TRBJ2-6	once	CASSPLGSGANVLTF	TGCGCCAGCAGCCCCCTCGGCTCTGGGGCCAACGTCCTGACTTTC
.	TRBV7-9	TRBJ1-1	.	CASSSRGRSEAFF	TGTGCCAGCAGCTCGCGCGGGAGGTCTGAAGCTTTCTTT
.	TRBV10-3	TRBJ1-2	.	CAISEPDGLYGYTF	TGTGCCATCAGTGAGCCGGACGGACTGTATGGCTACACCTTC
.	TRBV18	TRBJ1-1	.	CASSPAPGPRTDTEAFF	TGTGCCAGCTCACCGGCCCCGGGTCCCCGAACGGACACTGAAGCTTTCTTT
.	TRBV18	TRBJ2-6	.	CASSLNGATGANVLTF	TGTGCCAGCTCACTAAATGGGGCAACCGGGGCCAACGTCCTGACTTTC
.	TRBV30	TRBJ1-6	.	CAWEQGGSPLHF	TGTGCCTGGGAACAGGGCGGCTCACCCCTCCACTTT
.	TRBV15	TRBJ1-5	once	CATSRDRYSNNQPQHF	TGTGCCACCAGCAGAGATCGGTACAGTAACAATCAGCCCCAGCATTTT
.	TRBV6-5	TRBJ1-1	.	CASRRNTEAFF	TGTGCCAGTCGGAGGAACACTGAAGCTTTCTTT
.	TRBV7-9	TRBJ1-2	.	CASSLAWEGSGYTF	TGTGCCAGCAGCTTAGCGTGGGAGGGGAGCGGCTACACCTTC
.	TRBV24-1	TRBJ1-5	few	CATSDTGGINQPQHF	TGTGCCACCAGTGACACCGGGGGGATAAATCAGCCCCAGCATTTT
.	TRBV19	TRBJ1-6	.	CANRVFDNSPLHF	TGTGCCAACAGGGTTTTCGATAATTCACCCCTCCACTTT
.	TRBV19	TRBJ1-1	.	CASTSPRVDTEAFF	TGTGCCAGTACTTCCCCCCGGGTTGACACTGAAGCTTTCTTT
.	TRBV5-1	TRBJ2-1	.	CASSPGTPTYNEQFF	TGCGCCAGCAGCCCCGGGACACCCACCTACAATGAGCAGTTCTTC
TRBD2	TRBV10-1	TRBJ2-7	.	CASSDPSGRRYEQYF	TGCGCCAGCAGTGACCCTAGCGGACGGCGCTACGAGCAGTACTTC
TRBD1	TRBV9	TRBJ1-2	.	CASKGGTGVFGYTF	TGTGCCAGTAAGGGCGGGACAGGGGTCTTTGGCTACACCTTC
.	TRBV24-1	TRBJ2-5	.	CATSDLQGRGETQYF	TGTGCCACCAGTGATTTGCAGGGGCGCGGGGAGACCCAGTACTTC
.	TRBV5-5	TRBJ2-2	.	CASSLTVTGELFF	TGTGCCAGCAGCTTAACAGTAACCGGGGAGCTGTTTTTT
TRBD1	TRBV28	TRBJ1-1	few	CASSSIGPGGINTEAFF	TGTGCCAGCAGTTCAATTGGCCCAGGGGGCATCAACACTGAAGCTTTCTTT
TRBD1	TRBV29-1	TRBJ2-1	.	CSVRDRAIPNEQFF	TGCAGCGTTCGGGACAGGGCAATCCCCAATGAGCAGTTCTTC
TRBD1	TRBV2	TRBJ2-7	few	CASSPWTGAYEQYF	TGTGCCAGCAGTCCGTGGACAGGAGCCTACGAGCAGTACTTC
TRBD1	TRBV5-4	TRBJ1-2	.	CASTEGTAHGYGYTF	TGTGCCAGCACCGAAGGGACAGCCCATGGCTATGGCTACACCTTC
TRBD1	TRBV24-1	TRBJ2-4	.	CATSDIQGAGYF	TGTGCCACCAGTGATATCCAGGGGGCCGGGTACTTC
.	TRBV10-1	TRBJ1-2	.	CASSGAYGYTF	TGCGCCAGCAGTGGGGCCTATGGCTACACCTTC
TRBD1	TRBV14	TRBJ1-1	.	CASSWGQGAGGNTEAFF	TGTGCCAGCAGCTGGGGACAGGGGGCAGGAGGGAACACTGAAGCTTTCTTT
TRBD2	TRBV27	TRBJ2-7	.	CASSPFGTSVHEQYF	TGTGCCAGCAGTCCCTTTGGAACTAGCGTCCACGAGCAGTACTTC
TRBD1	TRBV5-1	TRBJ1-1	.	CASSPFTGEGTEAFF	TGCGCCAGCAGCCCGTTTACAGGGGAAGGCACTGAAGCTTTCTTT
TRBD1	TRBV6-5	TRBJ2-2	.	CASSRQGESGELFF	TGTGCCAGCAGCCGACAGGGGGAGAGCGGGGAGCTGTTTTTT
.	TRBV27	TRBJ2-5	.	CASSLGGLETQYF	TGTGCCAGCAGTTTGGGGGGTTTGGAGACCCAGTACTTC
TRBD2	TRBV19	TRBJ2-5	.	CASSAGLAGGRQETQYF	TGTGCCAGTAGCGCCGGGCTAGCGGGGGGCCGACAAGAGACCCAGTACTTC
.	TRBV5-1	TRBJ2-1	.	CASSPDSPIYNEQFF	TGCGCCAGCAGCCCCGACTCCCCAATCTACAATGAGCAGTTCTTC
.	TRBV6-5	TRBJ1-1	once	CASSYEETDEAFF	TGTGCCAGCAGTTACGAAGAGACTGATGAAGCTTTCTTT
TRBD1	TRBV3-1/TRBV3-2	TRBJ1-6	.	CASSHTGTGTGPLAF	TGTGCCAGCAGCCACACCGGGACAGGGACGGGACCGTTGGCCTTT
.	TRBV11-3	TRBJ2-7	few	CASSPAGDKRYEQYF	TGTGCCAGCAGCCCAGCAGGGGACAAGCGCTACGAGCAGTACTTC
TRBD1	TRBV28	TRBJ1-2	.	CASSLRDRGRRGRGGTF	TGTGCCAGCAGTTTGAGGGACAGGGGGCGACGGGGTCGGGGAGGCACCTTC
.	TRBV28	TRBJ2-7	.	CASSFPGRARSYEQYF	TGTGCCAGCAGTTTCCCGGGCAGGGCCCGCTCCTACGAGCAGTACTTC
.	TRBV6-5	TRBJ1-2	.	CASSFAGATIYGYTF	TGTGCCAGCAGTTTCGCAGGGGCAACTATCTATGGCTACACCTTC
TRBD1	TRBV23-1	TRBJ1-1	.	CASSQSPYVSGQGSAEAFF	TGCGCCAGCAGTCAATCCCCTTACGTGTCGGGACAGGGGTCGGCTGAAGCTTTCTTT
TRBD1	TRBV28	TRBJ1-5	.	CASNPTGAYNQPQHF	TGTGCCAGCAACCCGACAGGGGCCTACAATCAGCCCCAGCATTTT
TRBD1	TRBV2	TRBJ2-7	once	CASSPGTGDGEQYF	TGTGCCAGCAGTCCCGGGACAGGGGACGGCGAGCAGTACTTC
.	TRBV2	TRBJ2-7	.	CASTEGRWGPTGYEQYF	TGTGCCAGCACTGAAGGTCGATGGGGCCCCACCGGCTACGAGCAGTACTTC
.	TRBV5-3	TRBJ1-4	.	CARSLVHPNEKLFF	TGTGCCAGAAGCTTGGTACACCCTAATGAAAAACTGTTTTTT
TRBD2	TRBV5-1	TRBJ2-2	.	CASNYLPGLAGGFNTGELFF	TGCGCCAGCAACTACCTACCGGGACTAGCGGGAGGCTTTAACACCGGGGAGCTGTTTTTT
TRBD1	TRBV11-3	TRBJ2-1	.	CASSLEGTGGLLNEQFF	TGTGCCAGCAGCTTAGAAGGGACAGGGGGCCTTTTGAATGAGCAGTTCTTC
.	TRBV7-2	TRBJ2-7	.	CASSFVSTTRSYEQYF	TGTGCCAGCAGCTTCGTATCTACGACTCGTTCCTACGAGCAGTACTTC
.	TRBV5-1	TRBJ2-7	.	CASSLVGDRPESSYEQYF	TGCGCCAGCAGCTTGGTGGGAGACAGGCCCGAATCTTCTTACGAGCAGTACTTC
.	TRBV6-5	TRBJ1-2	.	CASAKQGSAGYTF	TGTGCCAGCGCTAAACAGGGATCTGCTGGCTACACCTTC
TRBD2	TRBV5-4	TRBJ2-5	.	CASSLGSGVPTQYF	TGTGCCAGCAGCTTGGGGAGCGGGGTACCGACCCAGTACTTC
.	TRBV27	TRBJ1-5	.	CASSFSTSNQPQHF	TGTGCCAGCAGTTTCTCGACAAGCAATCAGCCCCAGCATTTT
TRBD1	TRBV6-5	TRBJ1-1	.	CASTPPGTGNVVFF	TGTGCCAGCACCCCTCCCGGGACAGGGAATGTAGTTTTCTTT
TRBD2	TRBV6-4	TRBJ2-3	.	CASSYSSGGATDTQYF	TGTGCCAGCAGTTACTCTAGCGGGGGGGCCACAGATACGCAGTATTTT
.	TRBV3-1/TRBV3-2	TRBJ2-7	.	CASSQASPYEQYF	TGTGCCAGCAGCCAAGCTAGTCCGTACGAGCAGTACTTC
.	TRBV7-9	TRBJ2-7	once	CASSSPGWGGAYEQYF	TGTGCCAGCAGCTCTCCCGGGTGGGGCGGAGCCTACGAGCAGTACTTC
TRBD1	TRBV19	TRBJ1-2	.	CASMKNGRGNYGYTF	TGTGCCAGTATGAAAAATGGCAGGGGGAACTATGGCTACACCTTC
.	TRBV14	TRBJ2-5	.	CASSPVPAQYF	TGTGCCAGCAGCCCCGTACCGGCCCAGTACTTC
.	TRBV6-1	TRBJ1-4	few	CASSEGAADEKLFF	TGTGCCAGCAGTGAAGGGGCAGCGGATGAAAAACTGTTTTTT
.	TRBV7-9	TRBJ2-3	once	CASSFLDTQYF	TGTGCCAGCAGCTTCCTCGATACGCAGTATTTT